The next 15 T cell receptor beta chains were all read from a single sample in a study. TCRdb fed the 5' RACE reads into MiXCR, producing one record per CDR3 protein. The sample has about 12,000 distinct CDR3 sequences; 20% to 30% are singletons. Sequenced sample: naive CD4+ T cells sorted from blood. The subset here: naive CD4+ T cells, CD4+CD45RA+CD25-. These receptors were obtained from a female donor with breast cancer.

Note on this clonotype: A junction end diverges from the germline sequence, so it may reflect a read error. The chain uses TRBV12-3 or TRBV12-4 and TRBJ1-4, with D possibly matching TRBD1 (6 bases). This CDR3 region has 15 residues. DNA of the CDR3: TGTGCCAGCAGTTCTCAGGGGCGGTCTAATGAAAAACCGTTTTTT. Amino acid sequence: CASSSQGRSNEKPFF.

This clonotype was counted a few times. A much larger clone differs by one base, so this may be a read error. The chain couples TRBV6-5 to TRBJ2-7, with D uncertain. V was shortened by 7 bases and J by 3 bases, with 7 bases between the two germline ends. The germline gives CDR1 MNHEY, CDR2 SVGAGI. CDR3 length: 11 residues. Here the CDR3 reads CASTVNYEQYF. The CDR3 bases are TGTGCCAGCACCGTGAACTACGAGCAGTACTTC.

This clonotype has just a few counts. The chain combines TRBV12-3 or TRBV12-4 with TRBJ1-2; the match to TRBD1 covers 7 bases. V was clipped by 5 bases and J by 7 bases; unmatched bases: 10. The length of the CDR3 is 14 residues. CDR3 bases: TGTGCCAGCAGTCCAACAGGGGAATGGTGTGGCTACACCTTC. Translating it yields CASSPTGEWCGYTF.

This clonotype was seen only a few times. CDR3 loop: CASSLTDATNEKLFF. The CDR3 nucleotides read TGTGCCAGCAGCTTGACAGATGCAACTAATGAAAAACTGTTTTTT. This chain links TRBV7-6 with TRBJ1-4; possible D gene TRBD1, 5 bases. CDR1 and CDR2 from the germline V gene are SGHVS and FNYEAQ. The CDR3 consists of 15 residues. The V end lost 3 bases, the J end lost 0 bases, and 8 bases lay between the germline ends. The full variable domain, in which reference TRBV7-6 and TRBJ1-4 provide the parts outside the CDR3, is GAGVSQSPRYKVTKRGQDVALRCDPISGHVSLYWYRQALGQGPEFLTYFNYEAQQDKSGLPNDRFSAERPEGSISTLTIQRTEQRDSAMYRCASSLTDATNEKLFFGSGTQLSVL.

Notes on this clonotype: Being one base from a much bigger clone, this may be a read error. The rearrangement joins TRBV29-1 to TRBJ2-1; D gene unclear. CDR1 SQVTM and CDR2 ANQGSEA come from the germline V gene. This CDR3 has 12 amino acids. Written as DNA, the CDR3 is TGCAGCGTTGTTTCCTTCTACAGTGAGCAGTTCTTC. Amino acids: CSVVSFYSEQFF.

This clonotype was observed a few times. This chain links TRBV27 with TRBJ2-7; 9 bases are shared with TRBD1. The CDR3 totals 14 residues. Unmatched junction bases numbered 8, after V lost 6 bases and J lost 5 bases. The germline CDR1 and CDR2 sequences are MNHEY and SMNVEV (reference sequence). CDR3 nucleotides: TGTGCCAGCAGGAGTGTACAGGGGGCTGACGAGCAGTACTTC. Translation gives CASRSVQGADEQYF.

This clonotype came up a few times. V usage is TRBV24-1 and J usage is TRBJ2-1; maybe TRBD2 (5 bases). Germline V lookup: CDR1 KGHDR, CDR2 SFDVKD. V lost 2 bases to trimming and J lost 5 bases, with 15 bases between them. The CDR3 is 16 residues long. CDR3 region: CATSDSPWETDNEQFF. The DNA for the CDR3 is TGTGCCACCAGTGATTCCCCCTGGGAGACGGACAATGAGCAGTTCTTC.

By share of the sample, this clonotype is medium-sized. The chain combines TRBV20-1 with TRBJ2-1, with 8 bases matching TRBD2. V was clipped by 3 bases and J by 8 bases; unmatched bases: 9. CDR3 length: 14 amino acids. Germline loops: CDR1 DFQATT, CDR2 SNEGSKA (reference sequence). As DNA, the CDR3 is TGCAGTGCTAGCGGGAGGGCCTCGGTTGATGAGCAGTTCTTC. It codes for CSASGRASVDEQFF.

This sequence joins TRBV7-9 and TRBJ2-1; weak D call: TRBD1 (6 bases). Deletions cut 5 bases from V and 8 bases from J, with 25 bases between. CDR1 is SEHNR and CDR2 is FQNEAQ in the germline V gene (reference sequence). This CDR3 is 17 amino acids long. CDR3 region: CASSPRIASGQGYEQFF. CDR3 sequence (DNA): TGTGCCAGCAGCCCAAGGATAGCTTCTGGGCAGGGGTATGAGCAGTTCTTC. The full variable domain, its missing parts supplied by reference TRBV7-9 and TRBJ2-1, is DTGVSQNPRHKITKRGQNVTFRCDPISEHNRLYWYRQTLGQGPEFLTYFQNEAQLEKSRLLSDRFSAERPKGSFSTLEIQRTEQGDSAMYLCASSPRIASGQGYEQFFGPGTRLTVL.

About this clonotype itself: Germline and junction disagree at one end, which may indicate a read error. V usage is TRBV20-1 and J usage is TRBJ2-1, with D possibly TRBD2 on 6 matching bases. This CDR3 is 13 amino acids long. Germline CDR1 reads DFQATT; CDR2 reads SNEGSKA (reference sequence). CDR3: CCAWGDLSGEQFF. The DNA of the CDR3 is TGCTGTGCTTGGGGGGACCTCTCCGGTGAGCAGTTCTTC.

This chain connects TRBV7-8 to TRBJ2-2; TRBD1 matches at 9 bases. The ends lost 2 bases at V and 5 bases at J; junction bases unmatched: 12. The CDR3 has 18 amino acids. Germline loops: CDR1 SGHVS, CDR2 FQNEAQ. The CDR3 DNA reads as TGTGCCAGCAGCTTAACCGGGACAGGGTTTTTGGTGACCGGGGAGCTGTTTTTT. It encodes CASSLTGTGFLVTGELFF.

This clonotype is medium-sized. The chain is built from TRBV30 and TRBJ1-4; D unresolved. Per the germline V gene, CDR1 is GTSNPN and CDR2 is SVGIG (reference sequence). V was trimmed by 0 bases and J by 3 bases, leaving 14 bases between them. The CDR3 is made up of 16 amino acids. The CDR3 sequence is CAWSVMGSAANEKLFF. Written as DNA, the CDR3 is TGTGCCTGGAGTGTGATGGGAAGTGCAGCTAATGAAAAACTGTTTTTT. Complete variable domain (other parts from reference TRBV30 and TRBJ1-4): SQTIHQWPATLVQPVGSPLSLECTVEGTSNPNLYWYRQAAGRGLQLLFYSVGIGQISSEVPQNLSASRPQDRQFILSSKKLLLSDSGFYLCAWSVMGSAANEKLFFGSGTQLSVL.

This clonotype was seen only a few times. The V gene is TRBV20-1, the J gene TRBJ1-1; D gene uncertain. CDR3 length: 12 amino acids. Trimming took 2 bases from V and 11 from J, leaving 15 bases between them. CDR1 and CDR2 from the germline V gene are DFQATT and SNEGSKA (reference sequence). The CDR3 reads CSARPGQARAFF. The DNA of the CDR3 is TGCAGTGCTAGACCGGGTCAGGCCAGGGCTTTCTTT.

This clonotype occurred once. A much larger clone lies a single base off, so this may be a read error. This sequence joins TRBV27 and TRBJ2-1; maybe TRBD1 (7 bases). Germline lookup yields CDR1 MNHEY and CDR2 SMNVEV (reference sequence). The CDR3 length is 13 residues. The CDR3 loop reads CASQGGTDNERFF. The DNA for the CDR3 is TGTGCCAGCCAGGGCGGGACAGACAATGAGCGGTTCTTC.

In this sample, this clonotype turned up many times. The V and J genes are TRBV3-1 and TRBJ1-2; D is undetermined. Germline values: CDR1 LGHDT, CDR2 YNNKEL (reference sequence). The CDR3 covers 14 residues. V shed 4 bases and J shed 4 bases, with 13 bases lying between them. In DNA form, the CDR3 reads TGTGCCAGCAGCCCCCGCAGGAACCTCTATGGCTACACCTTC. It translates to CASSPRRNLYGYTF.